A selection of T cell receptor beta chains follows, all from one sample in a study of T cell responses to AZD1222 COVID-19 vaccine. Some clones are missing from TCRdb's copy, which holds only in-frame ones; the method was immunoSEQ multiplex PCR. The sample includes fewer than 70,000 clones, 75% to 85% of them seen just once. Source: peripheral blood, taken 28 days after the second AZD1222 dose. All receptors come from an adult who received the AZD1222 COVID-19 vaccine. Each CDR3 is given with its conserved first and last residue. D genes are given only for firm matches. Only part of the rows carry a size: once, few, many, or a class if the clone is expanded.

. | TRBJ1-5 | TRBV28 | . | CASSLFAPSHDQPQHF | TGTGCCAGCAGTTTGTTCGCCCCATCACACGATCAGCCCCAGCATTTT
. | TRBJ1-5 | TRBV29-1 | . | CSVGGRDTNQPQHF | TGCAGCGTTGGGGGCCGGGACACCAATCAGCCCCAGCATTTT
TRBD1 | TRBJ1-3 | TRBV11-3 | . | CASHRSGTGGNTIYF | TGTGCCAGCCATAGGTCCGGGACAGGGGGAAACACCATATATTTT
. | TRBJ1-2 | TRBV19 | . | CASSIGLGNYGYTF | TGTGCCAGTAGTATTGGGTTAGGAAACTATGGCTACACCTTC
. | TRBJ2-7 | TRBV7-8 | . | CASSFTGDEQYF | TGTGCCAGCAGCTTTACGGGAGACGAGCAGTACTTC
. | TRBJ1-1 | TRBV6-6 | . | CASSYTRNTEAFF | TGTGCCAGCAGTTATACAAGGAACACTGAAGCTTTCTTT
. | TRBJ2-7 | TRBV5-4 | . | CASSLGGGGSGYEQYF | TGTGCCAGCAGCTTGGGGGGAGGGGGTAGCGGTTACGAGCAGTACTTC
. | TRBJ1-4 | TRBV7-9 | . | CASSLEGGNNEKLFF | TGTGCCAGCAGCTTAGAGGGGGGCAATAATGAAAAACTGTTTTTT
. | TRBJ1-6 | TRBV5-1 | . | CASSLAGESYNSPLHF | TGCGCCAGCAGCTTGGCCGGGGAGTCCTATAATTCACCCCTCCACTTT
. | TRBJ1-5 | TRBV19 | few | CASEISGYSNQPQHF | TGTGCCAGTGAAATATCGGGATATAGCAATCAGCCCCAGCATTTT
. | TRBJ2-6 | TRBV27 | . | CASSLGGFPSGANVLTF | TGTGCCAGCAGTTTAGGGGGTTTCCCCTCTGGGGCCAACGTCCTGACTTTC
TRBD1 | TRBJ2-5 | TRBV5-4 | . | CASSGKTGGQGETQYF | TGTGCCAGCAGCGGGAAGACAGGGGGCCAGGGGGAGACCCAGTACTTC
. | TRBJ2-1 | TRBV2 | . | CASKESEHNEQFF | TGTGCCAGCAAGGAGAGCGAGCACAATGAGCAGTTCTTC
. | TRBJ2-5 | TRBV6-2/TRBV6-3 | medium-sized | CASSLKELETQYF | TGTGCCAGCAGTCTCAAAGAGCTCGAGACCCAGTACTTC
TRBD1 | TRBJ2-1 | TRBV5-6 | few | CASSKGQGAIYEQFF | TGTGCCAGCAGCAAGGGACAGGGGGCTATCTATGAGCAGTTCTTC
. | TRBJ1-1 | TRBV2 | . | CASSGGYTEAFF | TGTGCCAGCAGTGGTGGGTACACTGAAGCTTTCTTT
. | TRBJ2-7 | TRBV10-3 | . | CAISESGLRELYF | TGTGCCATCAGTGAGTCTGGGTTAAGGGAGCTGTACTTC
TRBD1 | TRBJ1-1 | TRBV27 | . | CASSLQETGVKAFF | TGTGCCAGCAGTTTACAGGAGACAGGGGTAAAAGCTTTCTTT
. | TRBJ2-5 | TRBV21-1 | once | CASSKGGQALETQYF | TGTGCCAGCAGCAAAGGGGGACAGGCCTTAGAGACCCAGTACTTC
. | TRBJ1-1 | TRBV7-9 | once | CASSLGPGRRTEAFF | TGTGCCAGCAGCTTAGGCCCGGGACGTCGCACTGAAGCTTTCTTT
. | TRBJ1-2 | TRBV6-6 | . | CASRESSRVNYGYTF | TGTGCCAGCAGGGAATCGAGTAGGGTAAACTATGGCTACACCTTC
. | TRBJ1-1 | TRBV28 | . | CASSLPNTEAFF | TGTGCCAGCAGTTTGCCGAACACTGAAGCTTTCTTT
. | TRBJ2-7 | TRBV6-5 | few | CASSYSMQSAEQYF | TGTGCCAGCAGTTACTCCATGCAGTCCGCCGAGCAGTACTTC
. | TRBJ1-2 | TRBV30 | . | CAWSGTRYGYTF | TGTGCCTGGAGTGGGACGCGCTATGGCTACACCTTC
. | TRBJ2-7 | TRBV10-1 | few | CASSGTGLQLYEQYF | TGCGCCAGCAGTGGGACGGGACTTCAATTATACGAGCAGTACTTC
. | TRBJ1-6 | TRBV27 | once | CASRTAGRSSPLHF | TGTGCCAGCAGAACGGCAGGGAGGAGTTCACCCCTCCACTTT
TRBD1 | TRBJ1-6 | TRBV7-8 | few | CASSWNRGRVDSPLHF | TGTGCCAGCAGCTGGAACAGGGGGCGCGTCGATTCACCCCTCCACTTT
. | TRBJ2-1 | TRBV5-8 | . | CASSLVGEQFF | TGTGCCAGCAGCTTAGTTGGTGAGCAGTTCTTC
. | TRBJ1-2 | TRBV6-5 | . | CASRAGYDYGYTF | TGTGCCAGCAGGGCAGGATATGACTATGGCTACACCTTC
. | TRBJ1-1 | TRBV2 | . | CASKLNTEAFF | TGTGCCAGCAAGCTCAACACTGAAGCTTTCTTT
. | TRBJ1-4 | TRBV3-1/TRBV3-2 | . | CASSQIRGNEKLFF | TGTGCCAGCAGCCAAATCAGGGGAAATGAAAAACTGTTTTTT
. | TRBJ1-2 | TRBV6-1 | . | CASSELGPDNYGYTF | TGTGCCAGCAGTGAATTGGGTCCGGACAACTATGGCTACACCTTC
TRBD1 | TRBJ1-5 | TRBV6-2/TRBV6-3 | . | CASSYEGAVGQPQHF | TGTGCCAGCAGTTACGAGGGGGCAGTGGGTCAGCCCCAGCATTTT
. | TRBJ1-5 | TRBV4-3 | . | CASSQDLRGGNQPQHF | TGCGCCAGCAGCCAAGATCTTAGGGGGGGCAATCAGCCCCAGCATTTT
TRBD1 | TRBJ1-4 | TRBV12-3/TRBV12-4 | . | CASSPDRVEKLFF | TGTGCCAGCAGTCCGGACAGGGTTGAAAAACTGTTTTTT
TRBD1 | TRBJ2-2 | TRBV7-7 | . | CASSKDRGNTGELFF | TGTGCTAGCAGCAAAGACAGGGGAAACACCGGGGAGCTGTTTTTT